The 3 T cell receptor beta chains listed next were all sequenced from one sample in a study of control samples from healthy donors and cancer patients. Method: immunoSEQ multiplex PCR; TCRdb's copy keeps in-frame clones and lacks some. In the table there are tens of thousands of clones, roughly 95% of which are singletons. The specimen was blood. The receptors derive from a man in his fifties or sixties in good health.

The chain employs TRBV12-3 or TRBV12-4 and TRBJ2-1; D not certain. The V and J ends lost 3 bases and 0 bases respectively, with 0 bases between them. This CDR3 has 12 residues. In DNA form, the CDR3 reads TGTGCCAGCAGTTTCTCCTACAATGAGCAGTTCTTC. It yields the protein CASSFSYNEQFF.

The chain joins TRBV18 to TRBJ1-1, with 9 positions matching TRBD1. V shed 3 bases, J shed 3 bases, and the junction held 2 bases outside the gene matches. The CDR3 has 14 amino acids. The V gene's germline CDR1 is KGHSH and CDR2 LQKENI. CDR3 nucleotides: TGTGCCAGCTCACCCCGGACAGGGGACACTGAAGCTTTCTTT. It specifies CASSPRTGDTEAFF.

The chain uses TRBV6-2 or TRBV6-3 and TRBJ2-7, with TRBD2 matching 11 bases. CDR1 is MNHEY and CDR2 is SVGEGT in the germline V gene. This CDR3 comprises 15 residues. The V and J ends lost 5 bases and 9 bases, in that order; junction bases with no gene match: 12. The CDR3 sequence is CASSAPGLADLRQYF. In nucleotides, the CDR3 is TGTGCCAGCAGTGCACCGGGACTAGCGGACCTACGGCAGTACTTC.